This T cell receptor beta chain derives from a study of radiation and T cells in renal cell carcinoma. Overall study: Nephrectomy followed 15 Gy stereotactic body radiation by 4 weeks.

The time point: baseline pretreatment blood. Treatment specified: 15 Gy SBRT to primary tumor, nephrectomy 4 weeks later. Radiation-treated patients gave blood at baseline, week 2 and week 4. General observations from the study: From baseline, blood top tumor clonotypes peaked at 2 weeks post-radiation. No pretreatment tumor biopsies were available for baseline clonotypes.

TCRdb's table, derived via immunoSEQ multiplex PCR, lists solely in-frame clones and lacks some. Seen here are about 130,000 clones, about 88% observed once, and the top ten hold around 11%. The germline V gene has CDR1 MNHEY and CDR2 SMNVEV (reference sequence). V lost 6 bases and J 6 bases, leaving 17 bases between the germline ends. The CDR3 has 15 amino acids. In regard to this clone: Antigen: not known.

This chain uses TRBV27 with TRBJ1-4; D unresolved. This TCR derives from a woman in her forties or fifties with renal cell carcinoma. The specimen comprised blood, sampled from a patient whose treatment included radiotherapy and nephrectomy. CDR3 in DNA: TGTGCCAGCAGATATCTGACGGGGAGGGATGAAAAACTGTTTTTT. The encoded protein is CASRYLTGRDEKLFF.